This TCR beta chain was sequenced in a study of blood T cell repertoires in COVID-19. The overall study: COVID-19 samples, acute and convalescent, were from the United States, Italy and Spain.

Residents of approximately 25 US areas, aged about 18 to 100 years, made up the participants. Each participant's cohort was designated according to participant-reported clinical history. In germline, CDR1 is MNHEY, CDR2 SMNVEV (reference sequence). The CDR3 is 15 residues long. V lost 8 bases to trimming and J lost 5 bases; unmatched junction nucleotides: 14. Profiled with immunoSEQ multiplex PCR; TCRdb holds only in-frame clones, not every one. This repertoire shows roughly 520,000 clones, approximately 88% found once; its top ten account for roughly 1.9%. Sequencing was carried out using PBMCs or T cells enriched from blood (not recorded which). This TCR was sampled from a woman in her thirties or forties who had recovered from COVID-19. V gene TRBV27 combines with J gene TRBJ1-1, with 7 bases aligning to TRBD1. The CDR3 here is CASLPRQGSVTEAFF. Written as DNA, the CDR3 is TGTGCCAGCCTACCCCGACAGGGATCGGTTACTGAAGCTTTCTTT.